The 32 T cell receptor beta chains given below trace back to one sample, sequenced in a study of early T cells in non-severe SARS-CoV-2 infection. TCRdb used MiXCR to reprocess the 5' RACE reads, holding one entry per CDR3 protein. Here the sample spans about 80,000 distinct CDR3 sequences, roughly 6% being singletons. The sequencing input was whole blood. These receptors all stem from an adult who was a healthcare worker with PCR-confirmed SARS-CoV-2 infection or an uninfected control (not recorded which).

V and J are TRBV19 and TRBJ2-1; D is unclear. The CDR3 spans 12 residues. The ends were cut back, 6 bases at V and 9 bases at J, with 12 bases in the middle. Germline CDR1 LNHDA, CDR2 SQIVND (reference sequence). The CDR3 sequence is CASSLDSIEQFF. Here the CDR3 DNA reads TGTGCCAGTAGCCTCGACTCAATTGAGCAGTTCTTC.

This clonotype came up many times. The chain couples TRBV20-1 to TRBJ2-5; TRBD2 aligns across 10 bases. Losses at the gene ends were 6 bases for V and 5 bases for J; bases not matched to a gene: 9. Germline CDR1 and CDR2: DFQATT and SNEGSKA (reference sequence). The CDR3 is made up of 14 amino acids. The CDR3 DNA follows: TGCAGTGCGCCCAAGCTAGCGGGGGAGGAGACCCAGTACTTC. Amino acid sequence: CSAPKLAGEETQYF.

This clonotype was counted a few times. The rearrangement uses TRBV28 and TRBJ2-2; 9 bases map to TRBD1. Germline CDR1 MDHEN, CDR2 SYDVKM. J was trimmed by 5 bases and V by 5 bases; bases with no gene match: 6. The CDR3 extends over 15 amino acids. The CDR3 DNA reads TGTGCCAGCAGTGGACAGGGGTGGGAGACCGGGGAGCTGTTTTTT. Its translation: CASSGQGWETGELFF. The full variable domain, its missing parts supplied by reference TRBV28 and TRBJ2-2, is DVKVTQSSRYLVKRTGEKVFLECVQDMDHENMFWYRQDPGLGLRLIYFSYDVKMKEKGDIPEGYSVSREKKERFSLILESASTNQTSMYLCASSGQGWETGELFFGEGSRLTVL.

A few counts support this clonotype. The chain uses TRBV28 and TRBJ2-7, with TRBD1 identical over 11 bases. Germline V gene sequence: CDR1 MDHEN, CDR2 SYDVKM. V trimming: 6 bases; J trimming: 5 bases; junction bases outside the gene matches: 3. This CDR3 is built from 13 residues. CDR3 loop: CASSSGQGDEQYF. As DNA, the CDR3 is TGTGCCAGCAGCTCGGGACAGGGGGACGAGCAGTACTTC.

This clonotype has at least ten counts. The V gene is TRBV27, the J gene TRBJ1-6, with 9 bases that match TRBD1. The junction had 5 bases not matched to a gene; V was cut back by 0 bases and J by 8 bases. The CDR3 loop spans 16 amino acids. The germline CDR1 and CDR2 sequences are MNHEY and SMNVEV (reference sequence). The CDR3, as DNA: TGTGCCAGCAGTTTATCGGACAGGGGTCCGGATTCACCCCTCCACTTT. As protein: CASSLSDRGPDSPLHF.

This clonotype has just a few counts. CDR3 residues: CASSPRESYGYTF. DNA for the CDR3: TGCGCCAGCAGCCCCCGAGAATCCTATGGCTACACCTTC. The J gene is TRBJ1-2, the V gene TRBV4-1; D call uncertain. The CDR3 sequence is 13 residues long. CDR1 is MGHRA, CDR2 YSYEKL, per germline. V lost 4 bases to trimming and J lost 4 bases, with 10 bases between them.

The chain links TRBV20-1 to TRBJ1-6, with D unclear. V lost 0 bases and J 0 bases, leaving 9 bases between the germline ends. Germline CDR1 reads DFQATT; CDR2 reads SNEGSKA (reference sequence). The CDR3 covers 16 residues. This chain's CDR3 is CSARETESSYNSPLHF. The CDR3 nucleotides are TGCAGTGCTAGAGAAACAGAAAGCTCCTATAATTCACCCCTCCACTTT.

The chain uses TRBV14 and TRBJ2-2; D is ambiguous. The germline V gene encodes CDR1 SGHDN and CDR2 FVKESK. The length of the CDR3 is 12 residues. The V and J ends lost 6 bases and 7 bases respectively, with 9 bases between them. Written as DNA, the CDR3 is TGTGCCAGCAGTCCGACAAGCGGGGAGCTGTTTTTT. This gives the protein CASSPTSGELFF.

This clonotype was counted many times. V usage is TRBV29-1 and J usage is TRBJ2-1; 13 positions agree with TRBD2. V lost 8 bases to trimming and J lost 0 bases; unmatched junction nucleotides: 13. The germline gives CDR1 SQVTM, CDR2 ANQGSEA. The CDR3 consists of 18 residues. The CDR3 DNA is TGCAGCTCAAAAAAGGGACTAGCGGGGTCTACCTCCTACAATGAGCAGTTCTTC. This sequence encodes CSSKKGLAGSTSYNEQFF.

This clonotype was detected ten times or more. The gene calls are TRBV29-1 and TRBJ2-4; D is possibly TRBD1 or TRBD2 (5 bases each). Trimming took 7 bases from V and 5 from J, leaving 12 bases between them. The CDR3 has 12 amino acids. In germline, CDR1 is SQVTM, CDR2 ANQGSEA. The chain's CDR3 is CSAPGPQNIQYF. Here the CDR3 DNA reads TGCAGCGCCCCGGGACCTCAAAACATTCAGTACTTC.

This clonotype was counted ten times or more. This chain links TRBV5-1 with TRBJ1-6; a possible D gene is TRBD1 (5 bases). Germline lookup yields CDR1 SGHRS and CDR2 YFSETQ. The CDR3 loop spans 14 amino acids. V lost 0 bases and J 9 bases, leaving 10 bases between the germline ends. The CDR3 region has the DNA TGCGCCAGCAGCTTGGGAGCAGGGAGTTCACCCCTCCACTTT. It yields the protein CASSLGAGSSPLHF.

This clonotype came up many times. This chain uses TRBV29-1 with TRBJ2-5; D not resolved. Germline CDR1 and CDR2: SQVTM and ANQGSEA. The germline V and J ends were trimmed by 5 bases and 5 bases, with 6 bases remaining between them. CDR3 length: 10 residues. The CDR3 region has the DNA TGCAGCGTTCAGTTCGAGACCCAGTACTTC. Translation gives CSVQFETQYF.

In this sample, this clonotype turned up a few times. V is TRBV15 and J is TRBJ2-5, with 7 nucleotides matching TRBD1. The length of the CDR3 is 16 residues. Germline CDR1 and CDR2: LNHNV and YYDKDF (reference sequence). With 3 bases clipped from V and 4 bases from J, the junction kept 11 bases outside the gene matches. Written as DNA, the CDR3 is TGTGCCACCAGCAGCGGTGACAGGGTGGACGTAGAGACCCAGTACTTC. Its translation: CATSSGDRVDVETQYF. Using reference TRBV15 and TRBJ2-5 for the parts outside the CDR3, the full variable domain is DAMVIQNPRYQVTQFGKPVTLSCSQTLNHNVMYWYQQKSSQAPKLLFHYYDKDFNNEADTPDNFQSRRPNTSFCFLDIRSPGLGDTAMYLCATSSGDRVDVETQYFGPGTRLLVL.

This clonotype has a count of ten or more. The CDR3 here is CASSLSPGGEKLFF. CDR3 coding DNA: TGTGCCAGCAGTTTATCCCCTGGAGGAGAAAAACTGTTTTTT. J is TRBJ1-4 and V is TRBV12-3 or TRBV12-4, with unresolved D. V was trimmed by 2 bases and J by 8 bases, leaving 12 bases between them. CDR3 size: 14 residues.

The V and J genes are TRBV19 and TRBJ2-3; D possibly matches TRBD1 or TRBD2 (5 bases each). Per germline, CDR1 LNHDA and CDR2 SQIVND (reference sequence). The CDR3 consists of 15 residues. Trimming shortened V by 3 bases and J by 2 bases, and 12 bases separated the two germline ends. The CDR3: CASSMGVLYTDTQYF. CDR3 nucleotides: TGTGCCAGTAGTATGGGGGTACTATACACAGATACGCAGTATTTT.

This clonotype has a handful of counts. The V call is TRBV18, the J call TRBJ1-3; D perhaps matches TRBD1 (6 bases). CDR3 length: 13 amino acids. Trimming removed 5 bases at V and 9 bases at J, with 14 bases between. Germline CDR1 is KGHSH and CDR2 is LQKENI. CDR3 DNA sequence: TGTGCCAGCTCATCGGACAGAAGTTCCACCATATATTTT. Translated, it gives CASSSDRSSTIYF.

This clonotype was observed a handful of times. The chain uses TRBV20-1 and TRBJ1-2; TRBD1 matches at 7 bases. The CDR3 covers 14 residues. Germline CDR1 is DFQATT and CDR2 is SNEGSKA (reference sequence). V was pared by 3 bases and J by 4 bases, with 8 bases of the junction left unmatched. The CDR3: CSARETGKVYGYTF. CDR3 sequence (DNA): TGCAGTGCTAGGGAGACAGGGAAAGTCTATGGCTACACCTTC.

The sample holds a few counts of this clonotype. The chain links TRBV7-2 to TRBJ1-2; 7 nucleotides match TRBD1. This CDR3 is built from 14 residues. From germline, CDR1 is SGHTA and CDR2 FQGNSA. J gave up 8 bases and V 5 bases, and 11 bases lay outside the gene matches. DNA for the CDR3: TGTGCCAGCAGCAGATCAACAGGGGTCTACGGCTACACCTTC. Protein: CASSRSTGVYGYTF.

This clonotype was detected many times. The chain's CDR3 is CASSHRLAGGRTDTQYF. The CDR3 DNA follows: TGTGCCAGCAGCCACCGACTAGCGGGAGGGCGGACAGATACGCAGTATTTT. The chain is built from TRBV4-2 and TRBJ2-3, with 14 positions matching TRBD2. The CDR3 has 17 residues. With V trimmed by 3 bases and J by 3 bases, 5 bases remained unmatched. CDR1 LGHNA and CDR2 YNFKEQ come from the germline V gene.

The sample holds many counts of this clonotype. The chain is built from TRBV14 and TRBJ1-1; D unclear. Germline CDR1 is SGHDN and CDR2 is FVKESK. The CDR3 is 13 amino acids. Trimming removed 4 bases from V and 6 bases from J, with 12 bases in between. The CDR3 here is CASSLKGGSEAFF. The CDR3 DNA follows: TGTGCCAGCAGCCTCAAAGGAGGGTCTGAAGCTTTCTTT. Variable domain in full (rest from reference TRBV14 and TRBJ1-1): EAGVTQFPSHSVIEKGQTVTLRCDPISGHDNLYWYRRVMGKEIKFLLHFVKESKQDESGMPNNRFLAERTGGTYSTLKVQPAELEDSGVYFCASSLKGGSEAFFGQGTRLTVV.

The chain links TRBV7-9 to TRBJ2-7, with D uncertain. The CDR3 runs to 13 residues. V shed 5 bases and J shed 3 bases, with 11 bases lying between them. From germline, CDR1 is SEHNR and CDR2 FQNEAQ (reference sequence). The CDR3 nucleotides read TGTGCCAGCAGCGAACCTACCGGCTACGAGCAGTACTTC. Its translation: CASSEPTGYEQYF.

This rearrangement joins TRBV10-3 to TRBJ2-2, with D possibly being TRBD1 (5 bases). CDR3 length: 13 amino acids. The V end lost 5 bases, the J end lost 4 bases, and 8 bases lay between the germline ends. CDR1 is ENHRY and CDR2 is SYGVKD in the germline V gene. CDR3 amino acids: CAISLRGTGELFF. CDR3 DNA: TGTGCCATCAGTCTAAGGGGCACCGGGGAGCTGTTTTTT.

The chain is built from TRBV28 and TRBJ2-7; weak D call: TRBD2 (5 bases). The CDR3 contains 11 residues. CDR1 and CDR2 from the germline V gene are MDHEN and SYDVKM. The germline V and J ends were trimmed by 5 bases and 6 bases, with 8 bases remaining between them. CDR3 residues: CASSEGFEQYF. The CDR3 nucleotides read TGTGCCAGCAGTGAGGGATTCGAGCAGTACTTC.

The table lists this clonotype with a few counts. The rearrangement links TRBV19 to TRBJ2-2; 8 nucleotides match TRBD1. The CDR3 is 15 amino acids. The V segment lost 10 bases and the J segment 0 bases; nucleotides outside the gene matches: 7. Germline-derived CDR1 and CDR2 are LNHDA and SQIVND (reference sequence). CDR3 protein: CATRRGPSNTGELFF. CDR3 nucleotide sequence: TGTGCCACGCGCAGGGGGCCTTCGAACACCGGGGAGCTGTTTTTT.

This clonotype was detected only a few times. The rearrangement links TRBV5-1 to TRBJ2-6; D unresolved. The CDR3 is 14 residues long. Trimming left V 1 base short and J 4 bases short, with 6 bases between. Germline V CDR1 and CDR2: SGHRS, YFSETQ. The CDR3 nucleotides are TGCGCCAGCAGCTTGCCTGCGGGGGCCAACGTCCTGACTTTC. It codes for CASSLPAGANVLTF.

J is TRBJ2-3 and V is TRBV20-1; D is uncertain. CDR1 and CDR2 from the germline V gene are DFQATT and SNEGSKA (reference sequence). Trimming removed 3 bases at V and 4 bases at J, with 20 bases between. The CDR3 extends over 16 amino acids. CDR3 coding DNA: TGCAGTGCTAGTCCGCATAATTTACGGAGTTCAGATACGCAGTATTTT. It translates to CSASPHNLRSSDTQYF.

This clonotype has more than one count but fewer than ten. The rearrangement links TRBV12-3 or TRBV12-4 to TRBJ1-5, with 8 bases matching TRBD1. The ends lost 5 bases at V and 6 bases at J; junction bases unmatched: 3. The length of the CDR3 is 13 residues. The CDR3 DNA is TGTGCCAGCAGTCAGGGGGCTAGTCAGCCCCAGCATTTT. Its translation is CASSQGASQPQHF.

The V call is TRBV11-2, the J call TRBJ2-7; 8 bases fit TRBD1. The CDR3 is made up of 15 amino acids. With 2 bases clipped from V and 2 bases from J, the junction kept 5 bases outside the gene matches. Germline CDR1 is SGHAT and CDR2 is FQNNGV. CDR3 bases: TGTGCCAGCAGCTTACTCACAGGGGGGACCTACGAGCAGTACTTC. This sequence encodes CASSLLTGGTYEQYF. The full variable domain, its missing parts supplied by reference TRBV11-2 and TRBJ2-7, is EAGVAQSPRYKIIEKRQSVAFWCNPISGHATLYWYQQILGQGPKLLIQFQNNGVVDDSQLPKDRFSAERLKGVDSTLKIQPAKLEDSAVYLCASSLLTGGTYEQYFGPGTRLTVT.

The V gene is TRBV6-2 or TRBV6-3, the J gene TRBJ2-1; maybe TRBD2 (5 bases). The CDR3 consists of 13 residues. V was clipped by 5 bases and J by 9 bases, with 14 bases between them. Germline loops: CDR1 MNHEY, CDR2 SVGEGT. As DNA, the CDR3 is TGTGCCAGCAGTGAAACTAGGACCGGTGAGCAGTTCTTC. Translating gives CASSETRTGEQFF.

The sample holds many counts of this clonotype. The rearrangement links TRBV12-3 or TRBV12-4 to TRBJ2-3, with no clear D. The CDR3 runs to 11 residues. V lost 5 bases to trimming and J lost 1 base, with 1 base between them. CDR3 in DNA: TGTGCCAGCAGTCGCACAGATACGCAGTATTTT. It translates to CASSRTDTQYF.

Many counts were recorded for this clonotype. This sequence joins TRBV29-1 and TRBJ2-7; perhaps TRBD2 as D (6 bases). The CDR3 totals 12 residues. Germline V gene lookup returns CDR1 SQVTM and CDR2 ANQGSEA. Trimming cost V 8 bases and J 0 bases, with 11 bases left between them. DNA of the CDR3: TGCAGCATCACTAGCAGCTCCTACGAGCAGTACTTC. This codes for CSITSSSYEQYF.

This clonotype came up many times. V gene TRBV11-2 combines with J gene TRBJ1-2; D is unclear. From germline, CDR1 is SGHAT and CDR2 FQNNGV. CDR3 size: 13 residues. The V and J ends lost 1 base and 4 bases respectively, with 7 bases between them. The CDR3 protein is CASSLGVRYGYTF. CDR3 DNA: TGTGCCAGCAGCTTAGGGGTTCGCTATGGCTACACCTTC.